This entry lists 13 T cell receptor beta chains sequenced from one sample in a study of T-cell memory formation after mild COVID-19 (dated by TCRdb to about 2021). Preparation of the library involved 5' RACE. For sequencing, an Illumina NovaSeq 6000 was employed. TCRdb took the public reads, trimmed them with fastp at Q25, ran MiXCR for clone calling and kept in-frame beta chains. Rows are unified per CDR3 protein, each entry keeping the most common DNA and genes. The sample has fewer than 350,000 distinct CDR3 sequences on record, over 11% of them singletons. The ten largest clones capture 21% of the sample. Sequenced: PBMCs or a T cell subset sorted from them (not recorded which). These receptors were collected from a man aged 18-30 years who had mild COVID-19 (a few samples of this study predate the infection). The sample titles of this study are shuffled in the database, so cell type and time point are left out; the donor was told from shared clones.

Notes on this clonotype: The junction does not match germline at one end; this may be a read error. The rearrangement joins TRBV6-2 or TRBV6-3 to TRBJ2-1; 13 bases align to TRBD2. The V gene's germline CDR1 is MNHEY and CDR2 SVGEGT. This CDR3 region has 17 residues. The CDR3 sequence: CASCYSRTSGGYNEQFF. The DNA for the CDR3 is TGTGCCAGCTGTTACTCGAGGACTAGCGGGGGCTACAATGAGCAGTTCTTC.

This clonotype was recorded a few times. This chain joins TRBV12-3 or TRBV12-4 and TRBJ1-4; 7 nucleotides agree with TRBD1. The CDR3 spans 14 residues. Germline trimming cut 9 bases from V and 3 bases from J; bases unmatched to any gene: 7. CDR3 nucleotide sequence: TGTGCCAGTAGGCGGGACAGTGCTAATGAAAAACTGTTTTTT. It translates to CASRRDSANEKLFF.

This clonotype appeared many times. The gene calls are TRBV7-9 and TRBJ1-2, with D uncertain. Trimming took off 4 bases at V and 4 bases at J, with 7 bases between the two ends. Looked up from germline, CDR1 is SEHNR and CDR2 is FQNEAQ (reference sequence). The CDR3 sequence is 12 residues long. Here the CDR3 reads CASSSDFYGYTF. CDR3 nucleotides: TGTGCCAGCAGCTCGGACTTCTATGGCTACACCTTC.

This clonotype has a handful of counts. One end of the junction fails to match germline, which may point to a read error. This chain connects TRBV3-1 to TRBJ2-1; possibly TRBD1 for D (6 bases). Germline loops: CDR1 LGHDT, CDR2 YNNKEL (reference sequence). This CDR3 spans 12 amino acids. The CDR3 protein is CASSLGANDEVF. The CDR3, as DNA: TGTGCCAGCAGCCTGGGGGCTAATGACGAGGTCTTC.

This clonotype has a handful of counts. This chain joins TRBV7-2 and TRBJ2-7; D is possibly TRBD1 (6 bases). Germline CDR1 SGHTA, CDR2 FQGNSA. The CDR3 runs to 14 residues. V was pared by 5 bases and J by 0 bases, with 11 bases between. CDR3 DNA: TGTGCCAGCAGCACCCGACAGGACTCCTACGAGCAGTACGTC. Protein: CASSTRQDSYEQYV.

This chain connects TRBV20-1 to TRBJ1-4; D is uncertain. Germline V CDR1 and CDR2: DFQATT, SNEGSKA (reference sequence). Trimming pared 2 bases from V and 5 bases from J, leaving 9 bases between. The CDR3 has 13 residues. The CDR3 sequence: CSARHPGNEKLFF. The DNA for the CDR3 is TGCAGTGCTAGACACCCTGGGAATGAAAAACTGTTTTTT.

This chain joins TRBV5-6 and TRBJ1-1, with D maybe TRBD1 (5 bases). CDR1 and CDR2 (germline): SGHDT, YYEEEE. The CDR3 sequence is 12 residues long. V gave up 7 bases and J gave up 7 bases, with 14 bases separating them. CDR3 sequence: CASGRESDEAFF. As DNA, the CDR3 is TGTGCCAGCGGCAGGGAGTCGGATGAAGCTTTCTTT.

This clonotype has just a few counts. The chain employs TRBV6-5 and TRBJ2-2; 8 bases align to TRBD1. The CDR3 runs to 13 residues. V trimming: 5 bases; J trimming: 8 bases; junction bases outside the gene matches: 4. Germline CDR1 and CDR2: MNHEY and SVGAGI. The chain's CDR3 is CASSGQGRGELFF. In DNA form, the CDR3 reads TGTGCCAGCAGTGGACAGGGCAGAGGGGAGCTGTTTTTT.

This clonotype was observed a few times. The rearrangement uses TRBV7-2 and TRBJ2-7, with D perhaps given as TRBD1 or TRBD2 (6 bases each). Looked up from germline, CDR1 is SGHTA and CDR2 is FQGNSA. CDR3 length equals 15 residues. The V end was cut by 3 bases, the J end by 2 bases, with 14 bases between. CDR3 amino acids: CASSFQGTVPYEQYF. CDR3 nucleotides: TGTGCCAGCAGCTTCCAGGGGACTGTCCCCTACGAGCAGTACTTC. The complete variable domain, with remaining parts taken from reference TRBV7-2 and TRBJ2-7, reads GAGVSQSPSNKVTEKGKDVELRCDPISGHTALYWYRQSLGQGLEFLIYFQGNSAPDKSGLPSDRFSAERTGGSVSTLTIQRTQQEDSAVYLCASSFQGTVPYEQYFGPGTRLTVT.

Only a few counts were recorded for this clonotype. The genes are TRBV4-1 and TRBJ2-5, with a tentative D call TRBD1 (7 bases). Germline V CDR1 and CDR2: MGHRA, YSYEKL. This CDR3 has 16 residues. V was clipped by 3 bases and J by 4 bases, with 18 bases between them. DNA of the CDR3: TGCGCCAGCAGCCAGATGGAGGGGGCATTTAGAGAGACCCAGTACTTC. Translated, it gives CASSQMEGAFRETQYF.

The sample holds many counts of this clonotype. This chain uses TRBV18 with TRBJ2-5; D not certain. This CDR3 is built from 12 residues. The ends were cut back, 7 bases at V and 2 bases at J, with 8 bases in the middle. Germline CDR1 is KGHSH and CDR2 is LQKENI. The CDR3 here is CASCDFQETQYF. CDR3 nucleotide sequence: TGTGCCAGCTGTGACTTTCAAGAGACCCAGTACTTC.

The gene calls are TRBV7-2 and TRBJ2-1; a weak D match, TRBD1 (5 bases). Looked up from germline, CDR1 is SGHTA and CDR2 is FQGNSA. Trimming cost V 1 base and J 5 bases, with 12 bases left between them. There are 15 residues in the CDR3. The CDR3 DNA is TGTGCCAGCAGCTTAGTTGTGACAGACAACAATGAGCAGTTCTTC. Encoded protein: CASSLVVTDNNEQFF.

The chain combines TRBV20-1 with TRBJ2-7; TRBD1 matches at 8 bases. Per germline, CDR1 DFQATT and CDR2 SNEGSKA (reference sequence). The CDR3 totals 15 residues. The junction had 9 bases not matched to a gene; V was cut back by 0 bases and J by 5 bases. The CDR3 sequence: CSARDQRQGKDEQYF. CDR3 nucleotide sequence: TGCAGTGCTAGAGATCAACGACAGGGGAAGGACGAGCAGTACTTC.